A selection of T cell receptor beta chains follows, all from one sample in a study of blood T cell repertoires in COVID-19. Profiled with immunoSEQ multiplex PCR; TCRdb holds only in-frame clones, not every one. The table includes about 210,000 clones, about 90% detected once. Specimen: PBMCs or T cells enriched from blood (not recorded which). These receptors came from a woman aged 18 to 35 who had recovered from COVID-19. Both conserved end residues are part of each CDR3.

j_call: TRBJ2-1; v_call: TRBV6-2/TRBV6-3; cdr3_aa: CASSPGNNEQFF
j_call: TRBJ1-5; v_call: TRBV19; cdr3_aa: CASTRGMSNQPQHF
j_call: TRBJ2-7; v_call: TRBV5-1; cdr3_aa: CASSFGGTGNHEQYF
j_call: TRBJ1-2; v_call: TRBV5-6; cdr3_aa: CASSLLYGYTF
j_call: TRBJ1-4; v_call: TRBV24-1; cdr3_aa: CAPPGGPNEKLFF
j_call: TRBJ2-6; v_call: TRBV7-2; cdr3_aa: CASSPTPGFSGANVLTF
j_call: TRBJ1-5; v_call: TRBV28; cdr3_aa: CASSLSGGKQPQHF
j_call: TRBJ1-6; v_call: TRBV2; cdr3_aa: CASNPGINSPLHF
j_call: TRBJ1-1; v_call: TRBV7-9; cdr3_aa: CASSLGQFPSFGF
j_call: TRBJ2-5; v_call: TRBV28; cdr3_aa: CASRLITGGRETQYF
j_call: TRBJ2-5; v_call: TRBV9; cdr3_aa: CASSESSGGAWETQYF
j_call: TRBJ2-1; v_call: TRBV11-2; cdr3_aa: CASSSLDEQFF
j_call: TRBJ2-3; v_call: TRBV11-2; cdr3_aa: CASSLTAGGQYF
j_call: TRBJ2-7; v_call: TRBV5-1; cdr3_aa: CASSLEREVREQYF
j_call: TRBJ2-2; v_call: TRBV5-1; cdr3_aa: CASSWVGEGTGELFF
j_call: TRBJ2-1; v_call: TRBV5-6; cdr3_aa: CASSLTGERSVEQFF
j_call: TRBJ1-2; v_call: TRBV12-3/TRBV12-4; cdr3_aa: CASRLQGSYGYTF
j_call: TRBJ1-1; v_call: TRBV7-8; cdr3_aa: CASSLGREFTEAFF
j_call: TRBJ1-1; v_call: TRBV7-3; cdr3_aa: CASSFTGGIIVNTEAFF
j_call: TRBJ1-2; v_call: TRBV6-4; cdr3_aa: CASRQGEGLSYTF
j_call: TRBJ1-1; v_call: TRBV30; cdr3_aa: CAWRGQGVNTEAFF
j_call: TRBJ1-2; v_call: TRBV14; cdr3_aa: CASSHRGRAGYGYTF
j_call: TRBJ2-5; v_call: TRBV28; cdr3_aa: CASSLMGGQETQYF
j_call: TRBJ2-3; v_call: TRBV19; cdr3_aa: CASKGRTLSTDTQYF
j_call: TRBJ2-3; v_call: TRBV5-1; cdr3_aa: CASSLDNPDTQYF
j_call: TRBJ2-5; v_call: TRBV4-1; cdr3_aa: CASSQEGLAAQETQYF
j_call: TRBJ1-3; v_call: TRBV29-1; cdr3_aa: CSVADGISGNTIYF
j_call: TRBJ1-5; v_call: TRBV9; cdr3_aa: CASSPTGTAHQPQHF
j_call: TRBJ2-4; v_call: TRBV6-1; cdr3_aa: CASSEDRERNIQYF
j_call: TRBJ1-6; v_call: TRBV9; cdr3_aa: CASSVGGGSYNSPLHF
j_call: TRBJ1-2; v_call: TRBV29-1; cdr3_aa: CSVTENYGYTF
j_call: TRBJ1-2; v_call: TRBV29-1; cdr3_aa: CSVELDTIGYTF
j_call: TRBJ2-2; v_call: TRBV5-4; cdr3_aa: CASSLGAGRSGELFF
j_call: TRBJ1-1; v_call: TRBV11-2; cdr3_aa: CASSTRRQGRGRGTEAFF
j_call: TRBJ1-3; v_call: TRBV7-9; cdr3_aa: CASSSTPGDRDPGNTIYF
j_call: TRBJ1-2; v_call: TRBV4-1; cdr3_aa: CASSPSGGNYGYTF
j_call: TRBJ2-7; v_call: TRBV6-2/TRBV6-3; cdr3_aa: CASSPTSGGEQYF
j_call: TRBJ2-4; v_call: TRBV7-8; cdr3_aa: CASSLARDSRGGNIQYF
j_call: TRBJ2-1; v_call: TRBV3-1/TRBV3-2; cdr3_aa: CASSLGGHSYNEQFF
j_call: TRBJ2-7; v_call: TRBV7-3; cdr3_aa: CASSPQGQDYEQYF
j_call: TRBJ1-3; v_call: TRBV30; cdr3_aa: CAWSVPRVRGNTIYF
j_call: TRBJ1-6; v_call: TRBV7-8; cdr3_aa: CASSVTDNNSPLHF